A selection of T cell receptor beta chains follows, all from one sample in a study of blood T cells in healthy people across ages. TCRdb analysed the 5' RACE reads with MiXCR anew, one entry per CDR3 protein. The table includes 1.5 million to 1.8 million distinct CDR3 sequences, approximately 43% detected once. Sequencing input: blood. All receptors derive from a woman under 30 in good health. The conserved cysteine and the conserved F or W are not part of the CDR3 here. The order of the fields is CDR3 protein, V gene, clone size. The size entry is marked missing in some rows and otherwise reads once, few, many or a size class.

CDR3aa: SAPSGVNEKLF; v_gene: TRBV20-1; abundance: -
CDR3aa: ASWDRLQETQY; v_gene: TRBV12-3/TRBV12-4; abundance: few
CDR3aa: ASSPEAGYSYEQY; v_gene: TRBV16; abundance: -
CDR3aa: ASSYRRSPPYNEQF; v_gene: TRBV6-5; abundance: -
CDR3aa: ASSYGRATQETQY; v_gene: TRBV6-2/TRBV6-3; abundance: -
CDR3aa: ASSASGQGPYSNQPQH; v_gene: TRBV6-1; abundance: -
CDR3aa: ASSQDAGGDGYT; v_gene: TRBV4-1; abundance: -
CDR3aa: ASSEATSGTIEQY; v_gene: TRBV25-1; abundance: few
CDR3aa: SAAGSWTVYGYT; v_gene: TRBV20-1; abundance: -
CDR3aa: ASSPTGGPKEQY; v_gene: TRBV28; abundance: -
CDR3aa: SAGVPDQETQF; v_gene: TRBV20-1; abundance: -
CDR3aa: ASSLRGQPIGQF; v_gene: TRBV28; abundance: -
CDR3aa: ASVAVSYNEQF; v_gene: TRBV6-2/TRBV6-3; abundance: -
CDR3aa: AWSVRGPRAF; v_gene: TRBV30; abundance: once
CDR3aa: AGSVKQGGAPSEGEQY; v_gene: TRBV9; abundance: -
CDR3aa: ASSYQSSSYNEQF; v_gene: TRBV5-1; abundance: -
CDR3aa: AISSGVSYNEQF; v_gene: TRBV15; abundance: few
CDR3aa: ASSWGTGYTEAF; v_gene: TRBV6-2/TRBV6-3; abundance: -
CDR3aa: ASRLGGYGNQPQH; v_gene: TRBV2; abundance: -
CDR3aa: SARSDRDRGPYEQY; v_gene: TRBV20-1; abundance: few
CDR3aa: ASSQEGRGNQPQH; v_gene: TRBV4-1; abundance: -
CDR3aa: ASSLGLAVDPDTQY; v_gene: TRBV5-1; abundance: -
CDR3aa: ASSFRGISGELF; v_gene: TRBV27; abundance: once
CDR3aa: ASSRIAADTQY; v_gene: TRBV9; abundance: few
CDR3aa: ASSFAGDQETQY; v_gene: TRBV5-1; abundance: -
CDR3aa: ASSFSNSPLH; v_gene: TRBV27; abundance: many
CDR3aa: ASSQDGGEQY; v_gene: TRBV4-3; abundance: many
CDR3aa: ASSSEGTVSYEQY; v_gene: TRBV6-5; abundance: few
CDR3aa: SAAGTGVDGNQPQH; v_gene: TRBV20-1; abundance: few
CDR3aa: ASSAKFGQGHNEQY; v_gene: TRBV21-1; abundance: once
CDR3aa: ASSWSGGAINEQF; v_gene: TRBV7-2; abundance: few
CDR3aa: ASTITGPEAF; v_gene: TRBV28; abundance: once
CDR3aa: ASSLEGRSYNEQY; v_gene: TRBV5-1; abundance: -
CDR3aa: SARSRTLTQH; v_gene: TRBV20-1; abundance: -
CDR3aa: SVEGAGVYNEQY; v_gene: TRBV29-1; abundance: few
CDR3aa: ASSLGPSDEQY; v_gene: TRBV11-2; abundance: -
CDR3aa: SARGLADRCEQY; v_gene: TRBV20-1; abundance: once
CDR3aa: SAREGGQGSQY; v_gene: TRBV20-1; abundance: few